These T cell receptor beta chains were read from a single sample in a study of T cell changes during pregnancy in multiple sclerosis. Clones were sequenced by immunoSEQ multiplex PCR, and TCRdb holds only the in-frame ones, with some missing. The sample includes tens of thousands of clones, approximately 92% of them seen just once. This material consisted of peripheral blood, taken in the third trimester of pregnancy. Receptors originate from a female donor with multiple sclerosis, enrolled in a pregnancy study. Each CDR3 is given with its conserved first and last residue. D genes are given only for firm matches. For some rows the clone size is stated as once, few or many, or as a class when expanded; others skip it.

j_call	clone_size	cdr3_length	v_call	d_call	cdr3_aa	cdr3_nt
TRBJ2-2	.	16	TRBV4-3	TRBD2	CASSQASSGSTGELFF	TGCGCCAGCAGCCAAGCCTCTAGCGGGAGCACCGGGGAGCTGTTTTTT
TRBJ2-6	once	16	TRBV7-2	.	CASSLTIPSGANVLTF	TGTGCCAGCAGCTTAACAATACCCTCTGGGGCCAACGTCCTGACTTTC
TRBJ2-1	.	14	TRBV10-1	TRBD2	CASGGLAGAHEQFF	TGCGCCAGCGGGGGACTAGCGGGAGCTCATGAGCAGTTCTTC
TRBJ1-3	few	17	TRBV19	TRBD1	CASSRAGQDASGNTIYF	TGTGCCAGTAGTAGGGCGGGACAGGACGCCTCTGGAAACACCATATATTTT
TRBJ2-7	.	14	TRBV11-2	.	CASSLVGSSYEQYF	TGTGCCAGCAGCTTAGTCGGGAGTTCCTACGAGCAGTACTTC
TRBJ2-7	few	13	TRBV5-1	TRBD2	CASSYGGAGEQYF	TGCGCCAGCAGCTACGGGGGGGCAGGGGAGCAGTACTTC
TRBJ1-1	.	17	TRBV5-1	TRBD1	CASSLVQGAPGDTEAFF	TGCGCCAGCAGCTTGGTCCAGGGGGCGCCAGGAGACACTGAAGCTTTCTTT
TRBJ2-3	.	15	TRBV5-5	TRBD2	CASSPRIAGTDTQYF	TGTGCCAGCAGCCCAAGGATAGCGGGAACAGATACGCAGTATTTT
TRBJ1-1	.	14	TRBV4-2	TRBD1	CASSPNRGLTEAFF	TGTGCCAGCAGCCCAAACAGGGGGCTGACTGAAGCTTTCTTT
TRBJ2-7	.	16	TRBV5-1	.	CASSLAYRKGAYEQYF	TGCGCCAGCAGCTTGGCGTATCGTAAGGGGGCCTACGAGCAGTACTTC
TRBJ2-1	.	17	TRBV9	TRBD2	CASSAGPGAGGGNEQFF	TGTGCCAGCAGCGCGGGCCCCGGGGCGGGGGGGGGCAATGAGCAGTTCTTC
TRBJ2-1	.	13	TRBV14	TRBD1	CASSKGQRSEQFF	TGTGCCAGCAGCAAGGGACAGAGGAGTGAGCAGTTCTTC
TRBJ2-7	.	15	TRBV7-2	TRBD2	CASSLERLADYEQYF	TGTGCCAGCAGCTTAGAGCGACTAGCCGACTACGAGCAGTACTTC
TRBJ2-1	once	15	TRBV30	TRBD2	CAWRGGRSSYNEQFF	TGTGCCTGGAGGGGAGGGCGTAGCTCCTACAATGAGCAGTTCTTC
TRBJ1-3	.	14	TRBV28	.	CASSLLAPGNTIYF	TGTGCCAGCAGTTTATTAGCCCCGGGGAACACCATATATTTT
TRBJ2-7	.	14	TRBV19	TRBD2	CASSRGAGVNEQYF	TGTGCCAGTAGTAGGGGAGCGGGAGTTAACGAGCAGTACTTC
TRBJ1-3	once	11	TRBV30	.	CAWADRNTIYF	TGTGCCTGGGCCGACAGAAACACCATATATTTT
TRBJ1-1	.	15	TRBV7-3	.	CASSLNSGLDTEAFF	TGTGCCAGCAGCTTAAACTCAGGGCTCGACACTGAAGCTTTCTTT
TRBJ1-2	.	13	TRBV28	.	CASSVQLNYGYTF	TGTGCCAGCAGTGTACAGCTTAACTATGGCTACACCTTC
TRBJ2-5	.	14	TRBV7-9	.	CASSLFQGLETQYF	TGTGCCAGCAGCTTATTTCAGGGATTGGAGACCCAGTACTTC
TRBJ2-5	.	17	TRBV4-2	TRBD1	CASSLTTGGEYQETQYF	TGTGCCAGCAGCCTTACCACAGGGGGCGAGTACCAAGAGACCCAGTACTTC
TRBJ1-5	.	15	TRBV7-9	.	CASSATELSNQPQHF	TGTGCCAGCAGCGCGACAGAGCTTAGCAATCAGCCCCAGCATTTT
TRBJ1-4	.	14	TRBV2	TRBD1	CASSLRGPGEKLFF	TGTGCCAGCAGCCTCAGGGGGCCGGGGGAAAAACTGTTTTTT
TRBJ2-1	.	11	TRBV5-4	.	CASTGRNEQFF	TGTGCCAGCACAGGGCGTAATGAGCAGTTCTTC
TRBJ2-7	.	13	TRBV19	.	CASSPGLGNEQYF	TGTGCCAGTAGTCCCGGGTTAGGCAACGAGCAGTACTTC
TRBJ2-3	.	15	TRBV4-1	TRBD1	CASSQTGGKADTQYF	TGCGCCAGCAGCCAGACAGGGGGAAAGGCAGATACGCAGTATTTT
TRBJ2-7	.	14	TRBV2	TRBD1	CASTPRDRDPEQYF	TGTGCCAGCACCCCACGGGACAGGGATCCCGAGCAGTACTTC
TRBJ2-2	.	15	TRBV10-3	.	CAISAGFSNTGELFF	TGTGCCATCAGTGCCGGTTTTTCGAACACCGGGGAGCTGTTTTTT
TRBJ2-3	.	15	TRBV5-4	.	CASSLRGTGRDTQYF	TGTGCCAGCAGCTTAAGGGGAACTGGCCGAGATACGCAGTATTTT
TRBJ2-2	.	14	TRBV7-9	.	CASSFDTGAGELFF	TGTGCCAGCAGCTTTGATACGGGTGCCGGGGAGCTGTTTTTT
TRBJ2-3	.	10	TRBV29-1	.	CSVELSGLYF	TGCAGCGTTGAATTATCAGGGCTGTATTTT
TRBJ2-5	.	16	TRBV30	TRBD2	CAWSSGGSRVGETQYF	TGTGCCTGGAGTTCGGGGGGGAGTAGGGTTGGAGAGACCCAGTACTTC
TRBJ2-2	.	17	TRBV19	TRBD1	CASSLFLGTGESGELFF	TGTGCCAGTAGTTTATTTTTGGGGACAGGGGAGTCCGGGGAGCTGTTTTTT
TRBJ1-5	.	14	TRBV27	.	CASSPSPLNQPQHF	TGTGCCAGCAGCCCTAGCCCCCTCAATCAGCCCCAGCATTTT
TRBJ2-5	.	15	TRBV5-4	TRBD2	CASSLWLAGQETQYF	TGTGCCAGCAGCTTGTGGCTAGCGGGCCAAGAGACCCAGTACTTC
TRBJ2-1	.	16	TRBV9	.	CASSVGLAYTYNEQFF	TGTGCCAGCAGCGTAGGTCTAGCGTATACCTACAATGAGCAGTTCTTC
TRBJ2-1	.	16	TRBV6-1	.	CASSEGASQIHNEQFF	TGTGCCAGCAGTGAGGGGGCGAGTCAGATCCACAATGAGCAGTTCTTC
TRBJ2-1	.	14	TRBV13	TRBD1	CASSSGTGSDEQFF	TGTGCCAGCAGCTCCGGGACAGGGAGCGACGAGCAGTTCTTC
TRBJ2-3	.	15	TRBV11-2	TRBD1	CASSPQTGGGDTQYF	TGTGCCAGCAGCCCCCAGACAGGGGGGGGAGATACGCAGTATTTT
TRBJ1-2	.	14	TRBV5-6	.	CASSLGGRAIAYTF	TGTGCCAGCAGCTTGGGGGGCAGGGCTATAGCCTACACCTTC
TRBJ2-3	.	15	TRBV30	TRBD2	CASPTSSGITDTQYF	TGTGCCTCACCCACATCTAGCGGGATCACAGATACGCAGTATTTT
TRBJ1-5	.	15	TRBV27	.	CASTAQGLSNQPQHF	TGTGCCAGCACCGCACAGGGTTTGAGCAATCAGCCCCAGCATTTT
TRBJ2-5	once	12	TRBV5-6	.	CASSLPGLTQYF	TGTGCCAGCAGCTTACCCGGTCTTACCCAGTACTTC
TRBJ2-7	.	13	TRBV5-5	TRBD1	CASSPRGPSEQYF	TGTGCCAGCAGCCCGAGGGGGCCTTCCGAGCAGTACTTC
TRBJ2-5	.	17	TRBV7-9	.	CASSPLPFRGFQETQYF	TGTGCCAGCAGCCCCCTGCCCTTTCGCGGATTCCAGGAGACCCAGTACTTC
TRBJ2-2	.	15	TRBV10-1	TRBD2	CASSTSGPNTGELFF	TGCGCCAGTAGCACTAGCGGGCCAAACACCGGGGAGCTGTTTTTT
TRBJ2-2	once	15	TRBV9	TRBD1	CASSSGQPNTGELFF	TGTGCCAGCAGTTCGGGACAGCCGAACACCGGGGAGCTGTTTTTT
TRBJ2-3	.	14	TRBV5-1	TRBD1	CASSSGQGTDTQYF	TGCGCCAGCAGCTCCGGACAGGGCACAGATACGCAGTATTTT
TRBJ1-5	once	15	TRBV19	TRBD1	CASSSGTGFNQPQHF	TGTGCCAGTAGCTCCGGGACAGGCTTCAATCAGCCCCAGCATTTT
TRBJ2-5	.	14	TRBV28	TRBD1	CASSSGQGKETQYF	TGTGCCAGCAGTTCGGGACAGGGGAAAGAGACCCAGTACTTC
TRBJ2-3	once	16	TRBV9	TRBD2	CASSVGVREGRDTQYF	TGTGCCAGCAGCGTAGGGGTGCGGGAGGGCCGGGATACGCAGTATTTT
TRBJ1-2	.	14	TRBV4-1	TRBD1	CASSQETGYYGYTF	TGCGCCAGCAGCCAAGAGACAGGGTACTATGGCTACACCTTC
TRBJ2-7	.	14	TRBV7-2	TRBD1	CASSQRDSSRRQYF	TGTGCCAGCAGCCAAAGGGACAGCAGCCGAAGGCAGTACTTC
TRBJ2-1	.	14	TRBV5-5	TRBD2	CASSLSGIVNEQFF	TGTGCCAGCAGCTTGAGCGGGATTGTCAATGAGCAGTTCTTC
TRBJ2-6	.	18	TRBV7-9	TRBD2	CASSSRLAGISGANVLTF	TGTGCCAGCAGCTCAAGACTAGCGGGGATCTCTGGGGCCAACGTCCTGACTTTC